Below, 28 T cell receptor beta chains from the same sample are listed, as sequenced in a study of blood T cells in healthy people across ages. Then a second PCR, running about 7 to 11 cycles, was carried out with a sample-barcoded 5' primer and a J-beta primer mix. TCRdb re-called the 5' RACE reads through MiXCR, storing one row per CDR3 protein. This table has 1.5 million to 2 million distinct CDR3 sequences, 30% to 40% appearing once. The specimen was blood. Every receptor here comes from a woman in her twenties or thirties in good health.

The V gene is TRBV12-3 or TRBV12-4, the J gene TRBJ2-1; perhaps TRBD1 as D (5 bases). V was pared by 3 bases and J by 3 bases, with 15 bases between. CDR3 length: 16 amino acids. This CDR3 is CASSFDWGSGYNEQFF. In nucleotides, the CDR3 is TGTGCCAGCAGTTTCGACTGGGGCTCTGGCTACAATGAGCAGTTCTTC.

A few counts support this clonotype. V and J are TRBV7-2 and TRBJ2-1; 11 bases agree with TRBD2. In germline, CDR1 is SGHTA, CDR2 FQGNSA. The ends lost 1 base at V and 10 bases at J; junction bases unmatched: 6. This CDR3 contains 15 residues. The CDR3 loop is CASSLVLAGAGEQFF. The CDR3 region has the DNA TGTGCCAGCAGCTTAGTACTAGCGGGAGCTGGGGAGCAGTTCTTC.

J is TRBJ1-2 and V is TRBV4-2, with no clear D. Between the trimmed V and J ends, which lost 3 bases and 0 bases, there was a span of 8 bases. The CDR3 contains 14 residues. The germline gives CDR1 LGHNA, CDR2 YNFKEQ. CDR3 bases: TGTGCCAGCAGCCACAGAACATCTAACTATGGCTACACCTTC. As protein: CASSHRTSNYGYTF.

CDR3 coding DNA: TGCGCCAGCAGCTTGACCTCTAGCGGGCAAAGGGCGTGGTACTTC. This translates into CASSLTSSGQRAWYF. J is TRBJ2-5 and V is TRBV5-1; 8 bases align to TRBD2. The V segment lost 1 base and the J segment 13 bases; nucleotides outside the gene matches: 15. From germline, CDR1 is SGHRS and CDR2 YFSETQ. There are 15 residues in the CDR3.

This clonotype was observed a few times. V usage is TRBV6-6 and J usage is TRBJ1-1; 8 positions agree with TRBD1. The V gene end was trimmed by 6 bases and the J gene end by 1 base; junction bases not matched to a gene: 4. The V gene's germline CDR1 is MNHNY and CDR2 SVGAGI (reference sequence). CDR3 length: 14 amino acids. In DNA, the CDR3 is TGTGCCAGCAGGGCGGGACAGGCGAACACTGAAGCTTTCTTT. Translating gives CASRAGQANTEAFF.

This chain uses TRBV24-1 with TRBJ1-2; TRBD1 might be the D (5 bases). The V end was cut by 2 bases, the J end by 6 bases, with 12 bases between. This CDR3 is built from 14 residues. CDR1 is KGHDR and CDR2 is SFDVKD in the germline V gene. Written as DNA, the CDR3 is TGTGCCACCAGTGATTCCCGTATGGGGGATGGCTACACCTTC. Its protein product is CATSDSRMGDGYTF.

This clonotype was counted only a few times. The J gene is TRBJ1-2, the V gene TRBV20-1; D is undetermined. V was cut by 3 bases and J by 2 bases, with 7 bases left in between. The CDR3 is 12 amino acids. Germline assignment: CDR1 DFQATT and CDR2 SNEGSKA (reference sequence). CDR3 nucleotide sequence: TGCAGTGCTAGTCTAGGGAACTATGGCTACACCTTC. Amino acid sequence: CSASLGNYGYTF.

This clonotype was seen a handful of times. This chain joins TRBV4-1 and TRBJ2-1, with 8 bases matching TRBD2. The germline CDR1 and CDR2 sequences are MGHRA and YSYEKL. The CDR3 is 17 amino acids. Trimming at V came to 4 bases and at J to 1 base, leaving 9 bases not matched to a gene. CDR3 sequence reads: CASSPTIGLASYNEQFF. CDR3 sequence (DNA): TGCGCCAGCAGCCCTACCATAGGACTAGCATCCTACAATGAGCAGTTCTTC.

This clonotype was seen only a few times. This sequence joins TRBV18 and TRBJ2-5, with TRBD2 identical over 7 bases. Germline V gene lookup returns CDR1 KGHSH and CDR2 LQKENI. This CDR3 has 16 residues. Unmatched junction bases numbered 12, after V lost 4 bases and J lost 4 bases. CDR3 loop: CASSLLAAGQGETQYF. The CDR3 bases are TGTGCCAGCTCACTCCTAGCGGCTGGCCAGGGAGAGACCCAGTACTTC.

Concerning this clonotype itself: One base away lies a much larger clone, so this may be a sequencing read error. J is TRBJ1-1 and V is TRBV28; D not resolved. V dropped 7 bases and J dropped 4 bases, with 4 bases sitting between them. The CDR3 sequence is 10 residues long. The germline CDR1 and CDR2 sequences are MDHEN and SYDVKM. The CDR3 bases are TGTGCCAGCACTGGCACTGAAGCTTTCTTT. As protein: CASTGTEAFF.

This clonotype came up many times. The V and J genes are TRBV7-2 and TRBJ2-3; D remains unclear. Between the trimmed V and J ends, which lost 5 bases and 7 bases, there was a span of 22 bases. Per the germline V gene, CDR1 is SGHTA and CDR2 is FQGNSA. The CDR3 length is 16 residues. The CDR3 DNA follows: TGTGCCAGCAGCCAACGTACGCCGGATGCCGTTTATACGCAGTATTTT. Translating it yields CASSQRTPDAVYTQYF.

The chain is built from TRBV28 and TRBJ1-2, with D tentatively TRBD1 (6 bases). Germline V gene sequence: CDR1 MDHEN, CDR2 SYDVKM. The CDR3 is 14 amino acids. With 4 bases removed from V and 7 bases from J, the gap between germline ends came to 16 bases. Here the CDR3 reads CASSSGDSEGGYTF. The CDR3 coding sequence is TGTGCCAGCAGTTCAGGGGATTCGGAAGGTGGCTACACCTTC.

This clonotype was detected only a few times. V gene TRBV27 combines with J gene TRBJ2-7; TRBD2 agrees at 9 bases. The trim removed 6 bases at V and 2 bases at J, leaving 8 bases unmatched. The germline V gene has CDR1 MNHEY and CDR2 SMNVEV (reference sequence). The CDR3 has 15 amino acids. CDR3 nucleotide sequence: TGTGCCAGCAGCAACCCGGGACTAGCAGCCTACGAGCAGTACTTC. Translating gives CASSNPGLAAYEQYF.

V usage is TRBV7-9 and J usage is TRBJ1-1; D might be TRBD1 (5 bases). Trimming pared 2 bases from V and 11 bases from J, leaving 15 bases between. The germline V gene encodes CDR1 SEHNR and CDR2 FQNEAQ (reference sequence). This CDR3 is built from 13 residues. As DNA, the CDR3 is TGTGCCAGCAGCTTAAACGGGCCGGGGGTGGCTTTCTTT. Translating gives CASSLNGPGVAFF. The variable domain in full, with the rest retrieved from reference TRBV7-9 and TRBJ1-1, is DTGVSQNPRHKITKRGQNVTFRCDPISEHNRLYWYRQTLGQGPEFLTYFQNEAQLEKSRLLSDRFSAERPKGSFSTLEIQRTEQGDSAMYLCASSLNGPGVAFFGQGTRLTVV.

Worth noting for this clonotype: A read error may account for a junction end that differs from germline. V and J are TRBV6-1 and TRBJ2-1; tentatively, D is TRBD2 (7 bases). Germline V gene sequence: CDR1 MNHNS, CDR2 SASEGT. This CDR3 is 18 amino acids long. CDR3 nucleotides: TGTGCCTGCAGGCCCCCAGAGCACGGGGGGCGCTTCATCGGTGAGCAGTTCTTC. It translates to CACRPPEHGGRFIGEQFF.

This clonotype has more than one count but fewer than ten. The rearrangement joins TRBV7-9 to TRBJ1-1, with 8 positions matching TRBD1. V trimming: 5 bases; J trimming: 1 base; junction bases outside the gene matches: 6. The CDR3 spans 15 residues. From germline, CDR1 is SEHNR and CDR2 FQNEAQ (reference sequence). CDR3 loop: CASSLRTGSNTEAFF. CDR3 bases: TGTGCCAGCAGCCTCAGGACAGGGTCGAACACTGAAGCTTTCTTT. The variable domain in full, completed from reference TRBV7-9 and TRBJ1-1, reads DTGVSQNPRHKITKRGQNVTFRCDPISEHNRLYWYRQTLGQGPEFLTYFQNEAQLEKSRLLSDRFSAERPKGSFSTLEIQRTEQGDSAMYLCASSLRTGSNTEAFFGQGTRLTVV.

In the case of this clonotype: One junction end does not reproduce the germline sequence, and a read error may be involved. This chain links TRBV6-1 with TRBJ2-3, with a tentative D call TRBD1 (5 bases). This CDR3 is built from 15 residues. CDR1 and CDR2 from the germline V gene are MNHNS and SASEGT. CDR3 bases: TGTGCCAGCAGTGAGGGGCAGGGCCGCACAGATGCGCAGTATTTT. Translating it yields CASSEGQGRTDAQYF.

The rearrangement uses TRBV13 and TRBJ2-7; 9 bases line up with TRBD1. Near its end, the DNA agrees better with TRBJ2-5, so the J call may be wrong. The CDR3 is 15 residues long. Germline V gene lookup returns CDR1 PRHDT and CDR2 FYEKMQ (reference sequence). CDR3 region: CASSLRGQGRETQYF. CDR3 DNA sequence: TGTGCCAGCAGCTTAAGGGGACAGGGTAGAGAGACCCAGTACTTC.

The chain recombines TRBV19 with TRBJ2-1; perhaps TRBD2 as D (6 bases). The J call may not be correct, given that the DNA end is closer to TRBJ2-7. The CDR3 extends over 14 amino acids. Germline V gives CDR1 LNHDA, CDR2 SQIVND (reference sequence). The CDR3 sequence is CASAEEGFIHEQYF. The CDR3 nucleotides read TGTGCCAGTGCTGAGGAGGGGTTTATCCACGAGCAGTACTTC.

The table lists this clonotype with many counts. This chain uses TRBV10-3 with TRBJ2-5; 10 bases align to TRBD2. The CDR3 loop spans 16 amino acids. After removal of 0 bases from V and 3 bases from J, the junction contained 4 bases not matched to a gene. CDR1 and CDR2 from the germline V gene are ENHRY and SYGVKD. The chain's CDR3 is CAISESVAGGEETQYF. CDR3 nucleotide sequence: TGTGCCATCAGTGAGTCGGTAGCGGGAGGAGAAGAGACCCAGTACTTC.

CDR3 nucleotides: TGTGCTAGTGGTCCCAAGCCGGGACTAGGGAATGAGCAGTTCTTC. Its protein is CASGPKPGLGNEQFF. The chain carries TRBV12-5 and TRBJ2-1, with 8 bases lining up with TRBD2. V was clipped by 5 bases and J by 7 bases; unmatched bases: 10. The CDR3 has 15 amino acids. The germline V gene encodes CDR1 LGHNT and CDR2 FRNRAP. The whole variable domain, filled in from reference TRBV12-5 and TRBJ2-1, reads DARVTQTPRHKVTEMGQEVTMRCQPILGHNTVFWYRQTMMQGLELLAYFRNRAPLDDSGMPKDRFSAEMPDATLATLKIQPSEPRDSAVYFCASGPKPGLGNEQFFGPGTRLTVL.

In regard to this clonotype: A much bigger clone sits one base away, suggesting this may be a read error. CDR3 DNA: TGTGCCAGCGCGGTACTAGCGGGATACGAGCAGTACTTC. Protein: CASAVLAGYEQYF. V and J are TRBV7-3 and TRBJ2-7, with TRBD2 matching 10 bases. After removal of 8 bases from V and 4 bases from J, the junction contained 5 bases not matched to a gene. This CDR3 region has 13 residues. CDR1 and CDR2 (germline): SGHTA, FQGTGA.

On this clonotype itself: Given a far larger clone just one base away, this is likely a sequencing read error. V and J are TRBV27 and TRBJ1-5, with 7 bases matching TRBD1. This CDR3 contains 14 residues. The V gene's germline CDR1 is MNHEY and CDR2 SMNVEV (reference sequence). J was trimmed by 4 bases and V by 5 bases; bases with no gene match: 5. CDR3 sequence reads: CASSLGQENQPQHF. DNA of the CDR3: TGTGCCAGCAGTCTAGGACAGGAGAATCAGCCCCAGCATTTT.

In this sample, this clonotype turned up a few times. The chain uses TRBV4-1 and TRBJ2-1; 8 bases fit TRBD2. V lost 2 bases to trimming and J lost 9 bases; unmatched junction nucleotides: 6. This CDR3 has 14 residues. Germline V gene lookup returns CDR1 MGHRA and CDR2 YSYEKL. CDR3 in amino acids: CASSQSGSRGEQFF. In nucleotides, the CDR3 is TGCGCCAGCAGCCAAAGCGGGAGTCGTGGTGAGCAGTTCTTC.

V is TRBV4-2 and J is TRBJ2-7; D perhaps matches TRBD1 (5 bases). V lost 2 bases, J lost 4 bases, and 24 bases lay in between. This CDR3 is built from 18 residues. Germline CDR1 reads LGHNA; CDR2 reads YNFKEQ. The CDR3, as DNA: TGTGCCAGCAGCCAAATCACGCCGCCGACAGAAGTAATATACGAGCAGTACTTC. Amino acids: CASSQITPPTEVIYEQYF.

This clonotype was counted many times. This chain joins TRBV7-2 and TRBJ2-5; 11 positions match TRBD2. Looked up from germline, CDR1 is SGHTA and CDR2 is FQGNSA. Losses at the gene ends were 2 bases for V and 2 bases for J; bases not matched to a gene: 1. The CDR3 covers 15 residues. This chain's CDR3 is CASSLTSGRQETQYF. Here the CDR3 DNA reads TGTGCCAGCAGCTTAACTAGCGGGAGACAAGAGACCCAGTACTTC.

The table lists this clonotype with a few counts. The rearrangement joins TRBV7-2 to TRBJ2-3, with 12 bases lining up with TRBD2. This CDR3 is built from 16 residues. The germline V gene has CDR1 SGHTA and CDR2 FQGNSA. The V and J ends lost 4 bases and 3 bases, in that order; junction bases with no gene match: 5. The DNA of the CDR3 is TGTGCCAGCAGCTCCCCTAGCGGGAGGGCGACAGATACGCAGTATTTT. This gives the protein CASSSPSGRATDTQYF. Full variable domain (outside the CDR3, taken from reference TRBV7-2 and TRBJ2-3): GAGVSQSPSNKVTEKGKDVELRCDPISGHTALYWYRQSLGQGLEFLIYFQGNSAPDKSGLPSDRFSAERTGGSVSTLTIQRTQQEDSAVYLCASSSPSGRATDTQYFGPGTRLTVL.

This sequence joins TRBV19 and TRBJ2-7, with 9 bases fitting TRBD1. Germline trimming cut 7 bases from V and 10 bases from J; bases unmatched to any gene: 11. Germline V gene lookup returns CDR1 LNHDA and CDR2 SQIVND (reference sequence). The CDR3 has 13 amino acids. CDR3 amino acids: CASTPDRGRAQYF. DNA of the CDR3: TGTGCCAGTACCCCTGACAGGGGGAGAGCCCAGTACTTC. Complete variable domain (other parts from reference TRBV19 and TRBJ2-7): DGGITQSPKYLFRKEGQNVTLSCEQNLNHDAMYWYRQDPGQGLRLIYYSQIVNDFQKGDIAEGYSVSREKKESFPLTVTSAQKNPTAFYLCASTPDRGRAQYFGPGTRLTVT.